Following are 21 T cell receptor beta chains from one sample sequenced in a study of graft-versus-host responses after intestinal transplantation. Sequencing used immunoSEQ multiplex PCR; TCRdb keeps in-frame clones, though not all of them. The sample contains more than 10,000 clones, more than 70% of which appear only once. The source material was PBMCs, sampled roughly 490 days after intestinal transplant. The source of these receptors is a human patient who received an intestinal transplant, so some T cells may come from the graft donor.

In its sample, this clone was seen a few times. V and J are TRBV2 and TRBJ2-2; D tentatively reads TRBD1 or TRBD2 (6 bases each). Germline V gene data show CDR1 as SNHLY and CDR2 as FYNNEI. The CDR3 totals 15 residues. Trimming removed 6 bases from V and 7 bases from J, with 18 bases in between. CDR3 in DNA: TGTGCCAGCAGCGGGGGCGGATCAAGTAGCGGGGAGCTGTTTTTT. Translated: CASSGGGSSSGELFF.

This clone showed up just a few times. J is TRBJ1-1 and V is TRBV5-1; 7 bases fit TRBD1. Germline CDR1 is SGHRS and CDR2 is YFSETQ. This CDR3 contains 17 residues. The junction had 11 bases not matched to a gene; V was cut back by 2 bases and J by 1 base. CDR3 DNA sequence: TGCGCCAGCAGCTTCCCGAGACAGGGTGGTTGGAACACTGAAGCTTTCTTT. It yields the protein CASSFPRQGGWNTEAFF.

The V gene is TRBV23-1, the J gene TRBJ1-2; the D gene is possibly TRBD1 (5 bases). TRBV23-1 is filed as an ORF, its function uncertain. The CDR3 consists of 13 residues. V lost 2 bases to trimming and J lost 8 bases, with 12 bases between them. The CDR3 region is CASSQVVGTGYTF. The CDR3 bases are TGCGCCAGCAGTCAAGTTGTGGGGACCGGCTACACCTTC.

This clone was counted a single time. This sequence joins TRBV9 and TRBJ2-3; weak D call: TRBD2 (6 bases). Germline assignment: CDR1 SGDLS and CDR2 YYNGEE. V lost 4 bases, J lost 6 bases, and 15 bases lay in between. The length of the CDR3 is 14 residues. Here the CDR3 DNA reads TGTGCCAGCAGCTCAGCGCCGGGAGCCGATACGCAGTATTTT. It yields the protein CASSSAPGADTQYF.

The J gene is TRBJ2-7, the V gene TRBV28; D may be TRBD1 (6 bases). The CDR3 has 14 residues. V was clipped by 5 bases and J by 0 bases, with 11 bases between them. Germline-derived CDR1 and CDR2 are MDHEN and SYDVKM. CDR3 loop: CASSDRDTSYEQYF. In DNA form, the CDR3 reads TGTGCCAGCAGTGACCGGGACACCTCCTACGAGCAGTACTTC.

This clone was counted a single time. This chain connects TRBV5-4 to TRBJ1-1; D is unresolved. The germline V gene has CDR1 SGHNT and CDR2 YYREEE (reference sequence). This CDR3 has 13 residues. V lost 1 base and J lost 5, with 9 bases in between. This CDR3 reads CASSLPGGTEAFF. In DNA form, the CDR3 reads TGTGCCAGCAGCTTGCCCGGTGGGACTGAAGCTTTCTTT.

V usage is TRBV5-1 and J usage is TRBJ2-5; 8 nucleotides match TRBD2. With V trimmed by 4 bases and J by 4 bases, 6 bases remained unmatched. The CDR3 runs to 14 residues. Per germline, CDR1 SGHRS and CDR2 YFSETQ. The CDR3 region has the DNA TGCGCCAGCAGCCCGGGGGGGACCTCAGAGACCCAGTACTTC. Residues: CASSPGGTSETQYF.

The chain joins TRBV19 to TRBJ2-5, with D uncertain. Germline CDR1 and CDR2: LNHDA and SQIVND (reference sequence). CDR3 size: 14 residues. V dropped 4 bases and J dropped 4 bases, with 13 bases sitting between them. CDR3 sequence: CASSTLTSGETQYF. The CDR3 DNA reads as TGTGCCAGTAGTACTCTGACATCGGGAGAGACCCAGTACTTC.

V is TRBV6-4 and J is TRBJ2-3; D is ambiguous. CDR1 MRHNA and CDR2 SNTAGT come from the germline V gene. The V and J ends lost 2 bases and 6 bases respectively, with 9 bases between them. This CDR3 region has 13 residues. Here the CDR3 reads CASSDNALDTQYF. As DNA, the CDR3 is TGTGCCAGCAGTGACAATGCGTTGGATACGCAGTATTTT.

The V and J genes are TRBV18 and TRBJ2-1, with 10 bases matching TRBD2. V was clipped by 2 bases and J by 4 bases; unmatched bases: 5. This CDR3 has 16 amino acids. Germline V gene sequence: CDR1 KGHSH, CDR2 LQKENI. The CDR3 DNA is TGTGCCAGCTCACCAACCGGGACTAGCGATTACAATGAGCAGTTCTTC. Protein: CASSPTGTSDYNEQFF.

The V call is TRBV5-1, the J call TRBJ2-4, with 7 bases fitting TRBD2. The J segment lost 9 bases and the V segment lost 0 bases, leaving 9 bases of the junction unmatched. The CDR3 has 15 residues. CDR1 SGHRS and CDR2 YFSETQ come from the germline V gene. CDR3: CASSLEAGPLGIQYF. CDR3 nucleotide sequence: TGCGCCAGCAGCTTGGAAGCGGGGCCCCTGGGCATTCAGTACTTC. The whole variable domain, filled in from reference TRBV5-1 and TRBJ2-4, reads KAGVTQTPRYLIKTRGQQVTLSCSPISGHRSVSWYQQTPGQGLQFLFEYFSETQRNKGNFPGRFSGRQFSNSRSEMNVSTLELGDSALYLCASSLEAGPLGIQYFGAGTRLSVL.

This clone is termed medium-sized. The chain employs TRBV28 and TRBJ2-5, with 13 bases aligning to TRBD2. Per germline, CDR1 MDHEN and CDR2 SYDVKM. The CDR3 is made up of 16 amino acids. V shed 6 bases and J 5 bases; nucleotides not matched to a gene: 9. CDR3 in amino acids: CASRPRTSGRLETQYF. CDR3 coding DNA: TGTGCCAGCAGACCTAGGACTAGCGGGAGACTTGAGACCCAGTACTTC.

The genes are TRBV4-2 and TRBJ1-2; no clear D. The V gene's germline CDR1 is LGHNA and CDR2 YNFKEQ. The CDR3 is 14 residues long. V was cut by 5 bases and J by 7 bases, with 17 bases left in between. The CDR3 is CASSLVEAPGGYTF. The CDR3, as DNA: TGTGCCAGCAGCTTGGTCGAGGCGCCCGGTGGCTACACCTTC.

The chain couples TRBV11-3 to TRBJ2-1; no clear D gene. The CDR3 length is 12 residues. Trimming pared 4 bases from V and 3 bases from J, leaving 4 bases between. Germline V lookup: CDR1 SGHNT, CDR2 YENEEA. CDR3 sequence: CASSSDYNEQFF. CDR3 nucleotide sequence: TGTGCCAGCAGCTCCGACTACAATGAGCAGTTCTTC.

V and J are TRBV19 and TRBJ2-5; TRBD2 matches at 7 bases. The CDR3 has 15 amino acids. Per the germline V gene, CDR1 is LNHDA and CDR2 is SQIVND (reference sequence). V lost 2 bases, J lost 5 bases, and 8 bases stayed unmatched. For the CDR3, the DNA is TGTGCCAGTAGTATAAGGGCGGGAGAGCGGGAGACCCAGTACTTC. It encodes CASSIRAGERETQYF.

This chain links TRBV5-1 with TRBJ2-3; 10 bases align to TRBD1. The CDR3 is made up of 15 amino acids. CDR1 SGHRS and CDR2 YFSETQ come from the germline V gene. Trimming removed 7 bases from V and 5 bases from J; junction bases left unmatched: 10. The CDR3 region is CASGLGQGTGDTQYF. The CDR3 DNA reads TGCGCCAGCGGGCTGGGACAGGGGACGGGAGATACGCAGTATTTT.

This clone appeared a single time. V gene TRBV6-6 combines with J gene TRBJ1-2, with 7 bases identical to TRBD1. Germline V gene lookup returns CDR1 MNHNY and CDR2 SVGAGI (reference sequence). The length of the CDR3 is 15 residues. Trimming took 5 bases from V and 7 from J; bases not matched to a gene: 13. The CDR3 DNA follows: TGTGCCAGCAGTCGTCGGCCCGACAGGGTTGGTGGCTACACCTTC. This encodes CASSRRPDRVGGYTF.

J is TRBJ2-3 and V is TRBV18, with 10 bases identical to TRBD2. Trimming cost V 3 bases and J 6 bases; bases outside gene matches: 6. Germline CDR1 KGHSH, CDR2 LQKENI. The CDR3 is 15 amino acids. The CDR3 nucleotides read TGTGCCAGCTCACCTCCGCTAGCGGGAGCTGATACGCAGTATTTT. Protein sequence: CASSPPLAGADTQYF.

The chain combines TRBV10-2 with TRBJ2-4; either TRBD1 or TRBD2 may fit D (5 bases each). The CDR3 totals 14 residues. The germline gives CDR1 WSHSY, CDR2 SAAADI. Trimming stripped 6 bases from V and 0 bases from J, with 9 bases between. The CDR3 loop is CASSRDVAKNIQYF. In DNA form, the CDR3 reads TGCGCCAGCAGCCGGGACGTAGCCAAAAACATTCAGTACTTC.

The chain employs TRBV6-5 and TRBJ2-7, with 7 bases that match TRBD2. Germline CDR1 MNHEY, CDR2 SVGAGI. Losses at the gene ends were 5 bases for V and 7 bases for J; bases not matched to a gene: 2. CDR3 size: 11 residues. As DNA, the CDR3 is TGTGCCAGCAGTCACGGGAGGGAGCAGTACTTC. This encodes CASSHGREQYF.

The chain has TRBV7-9 and TRBJ2-2; D gene uncertain. The CDR3 length is 14 residues. V gave up 4 bases and J gave up 2 bases, with 8 bases separating them. CDR1 and CDR2 (germline): SEHNR, FQNEAQ (reference sequence). CDR3 protein: CASSSFLNTGELFF. The CDR3 region has the DNA TGTGCCAGCAGCTCCTTCCTTAACACCGGGGAGCTGTTTTTT.